Listed below are T cell receptor beta chains from one sample, sequenced in a study of blood T cell repertoires in COVID-19. Assay used: immunoSEQ multiplex PCR; TCRdb lists only in-frame clones, some missing. The table lists 95,000 to 150,000 clones, about 79% of them singletons. Material for sequencing was peripheral blood. These TCRs come from a woman older than 75 with acute or convalescent COVID-19. The CDR3 runs from the conserved cysteine through the conserved F or W. D genes are given only for firm matches. The size field is filled for only some rows; it gives once, few, many or a size class.

abundance | j_gene | d_gene | v_gene | CDR3aa | CDR3nt
few | TRBJ1-2 | - | TRBV28 | CASSPPGTAAGGYTF | TGTGCCAGCAGTCCCCCCGGGACTGCTGCGGGAGGCTACACCTTC
- | TRBJ1-2 | TRBD1 | TRBV4-1 | CASSQGTGDYGYTF | TGCGCCAGCAGCCAGGGGACAGGGGACTATGGCTACACCTTC
- | TRBJ2-5 | TRBD1 | TRBV6-5 | CASSYGTGVQETQYF | TGTGCCAGCAGCTATGGGACAGGGGTTCAAGAGACCCAGTACTTC
few | TRBJ1-3 | TRBD1 | TRBV4-2 | CASSQDTQGGGNTIYF | TGTGCCAGCAGCCAAGATACCCAGGGGGGTGGAAACACCATATATTTT
- | TRBJ1-5 | TRBD1 | TRBV6-6 | CASSPAQRTGNSNQPQHF | TGTGCCAGCAGTCCAGCCCAAAGGACAGGGAATAGCAATCAGCCCCAGCATTTT
- | TRBJ2-5 | - | TRBV10-3 | CAISESERGVGTQYF | TGTGCCATCAGTGAGTCTGAAAGGGGTGTTGGGACCCAGTACTTC
- | TRBJ2-2 | TRBD1 | TRBV6-1 | CASSALVRQGWTGELFF | TGTGCCAGCAGTGCCCTTGTTCGACAGGGGTGGACCGGGGAGCTGTTTTTT
few | TRBJ1-1 | - | TRBV2 | CASSERAQGHTEAFF | TGTGCCAGCAGTGAACGCGCACAGGGACACACTGAAGCTTTCTTT
- | TRBJ2-7 | TRBD2 | TRBV28 | CASSGNSGRVYEQYF | TGTGCCAGCAGTGGGAATAGCGGGAGGGTTTACGAGCAGTACTTC
few | TRBJ1-6 | - | TRBV10-3 | CAISPRWGDNSPLHF | TGTGCCATCAGCCCCAGGTGGGGGGATAATTCACCCCTCCACTTT
- | TRBJ2-1 | TRBD2 | TRBV19 | CASSHRGDYNEQFF | TGTGCCAGTTCTCATCGGGGGGACTACAATGAGCAGTTCTTC
once | TRBJ1-5 | - | TRBV7-2 | CASSLYPQGQPQHF | TGTGCCAGCAGCTTATACCCCCAGGGACAGCCCCAGCATTTT
- | TRBJ1-5 | - | TRBV30 | CAWSARGLYSNQPQHF | TGTGCCTGGAGTGCACGCGGGCTTTATAGCAATCAGCCCCAGCATTTT
- | TRBJ1-4 | - | TRBV2 | CASIQGLTNEKLFF | TGTGCCAGCATCCAGGGACTTACTAATGAAAAACTGTTTTTT
once | TRBJ2-1 | - | TRBV6-6 | CASSQNHEQFF | TGTGCCAGCAGCCAGAACCATGAGCAGTTCTTC
- | TRBJ2-5 | TRBD2 | TRBV4-3 | CASSQDMRGGRETQYF | TGCGCCAGCAGCCAAGATATGCGGGGGGGCCGAGAGACCCAGTACTTC
- | TRBJ2-1 | TRBD2 | TRBV11-2 | CASSLGPSGNYNEQFF | TGTGCCAGCAGCTTAGGCCCTAGCGGGAACTACAATGAGCAGTTCTTC
- | TRBJ1-1 | TRBD1 | TRBV2 | CASTRDSPMNTEAFF | TGTGCCAGCACCCGGGACAGCCCCATGAACACTGAAGCTTTCTTT
- | TRBJ1-2 | - | TRBV4-3 | CASSQRGALYGYTF | TGCGCCAGCAGCCAACGGGGGGCTTTATATGGCTACACCTTC
- | TRBJ1-5 | TRBD1 | TRBV2 | CASSWTGGRQPQHF | TGTGCCAGCAGTTGGACAGGGGGAAGGCAGCCCCAGCATTTT
- | TRBJ1-5 | - | TRBV19 | CASREGNFYSNQPQHF | TGTGCCAGTAGGGAGGGCAACTTCTATAGCAATCAGCCCCAGCATTTT
- | TRBJ2-3 | TRBD2 | TRBV9 | CASSTSGGTADTQYF | TGTGCCAGCAGCACTAGCGGGGGGACGGCAGATACGCAGTATTTT
- | TRBJ2-1 | TRBD2 | TRBV6-2/TRBV6-3 | CASSLSGGDVKEQFF | TGTGCCAGCAGCCTTAGCGGGGGGGATGTTAAGGAGCAGTTCTTC
- | TRBJ1-2 | - | TRBV25-1 | CASTRGGNYGYTF | TGTGCCAGCACAAGGGGGGGAAACTATGGCTACACCTTC
- | TRBJ2-5 | TRBD2 | TRBV5-6 | CASSLGLAGDETQYF | TGTGCCAGCAGCCTAGGACTAGCGGGGGACGAGACCCAGTACTTC
- | TRBJ2-3 | - | TRBV5-4 | CASRPSLGSTDTQYF | TGTGCCAGCAGGCCCTCCCTCGGGAGCACAGATACGCAGTATTTT
- | TRBJ2-5 | TRBD2 | TRBV7-9 | CASSLSLAGPQETQYF | TGTGCCAGCAGCTTATCCCTAGCGGGACCACAAGAGACCCAGTACTTC
- | TRBJ2-7 | TRBD1 | TRBV7-8 | CASSSSAGTGGREQYF | TGTGCCAGCAGCTCTTCGGCCGGGACAGGGGGCCGCGAGCAGTACTTC
- | TRBJ2-7 | TRBD1 | TRBV30 | CAWSVSPFGTGIGYEQYF | TGTGCCTGGAGTGTCTCCCCATTTGGGACAGGGATAGGCTACGAGCAGTACTTC
few | TRBJ2-2 | - | TRBV7-2 | CASSSTDTGELFF | TGTGCCAGCAGCTCTACGGACACCGGGGAGCTGTTTTTT
once | TRBJ1-5 | - | TRBV10-3 | CAISELAGDSNQPQHF | TGTGCCATCAGTGAGTTGGCAGGCGATAGCAATCAGCCCCAGCATTTT
- | TRBJ2-2 | - | TRBV15 | CATSSSFNTGELFF | TGTGCCACCAGCAGTTCCTTTAACACCGGGGAGCTGTTTTTT
- | TRBJ2-5 | - | TRBV2 | CASSETNGAETQYF | TGTGCCAGCAGTGAAACCAACGGAGCGGAGACCCAGTACTTC
few | TRBJ2-2 | - | TRBV5-6 | CASSLEGTYPTGELFF | TGTGCCAGCAGCTTGGAGGGGACATACCCCACCGGGGAGCTGTTTTTT
- | TRBJ2-6 | - | TRBV3-1/TRBV3-2 | CASSLDRGQLSGANVLTF | TGTGCCAGCAGCCTGGACAGAGGCCAACTCTCTGGGGCCAACGTCCTGACTTTC
- | TRBJ2-7 | - | TRBV5-5 | CASSFRQGGHEQYF | TGTGCCAGCAGCTTCCGGCAGGGAGGCCACGAGCAGTACTTC
- | TRBJ1-5 | TRBD1 | TRBV10-1 | CASRDRDWNQPQHF | TGCGCCAGCAGGGACAGGGACTGGAATCAGCCCCAGCATTTT
once | TRBJ2-3 | - | TRBV6-2/TRBV6-3 | CASSSVGGSTDTQYF | TGTGCCAGCAGCTCTGTAGGAGGGAGCACAGATACGCAGTATTTT
- | TRBJ1-3 | - | TRBV11-2 | CASSLGPPLQGLSGNTIYF | TGTGCCAGCAGCTTAGGTCCCCCTCTACAGGGCCTCTCTGGAAACACCATATATTTT
- | TRBJ1-1 | TRBD1 | TRBV6-6 | CASTLQGEVTEAFF | TGTGCCAGCACTCTTCAGGGGGAAGTCACTGAAGCTTTCTTT
- | TRBJ1-5 | - | TRBV5-1 | CASSLGQGQNQPQHF | TGCGCCAGCAGCTTGGGTCAGGGGCAGAATCAGCCCCAGCATTTT
- | TRBJ2-5 | TRBD2 | TRBV4-2 | CASSLLRAGVVETQYF | TGTGCCAGCAGCCTCCTGAGGGCGGGGGTGGTTGAGACCCAGTACTTC
few | TRBJ1-1 | - | TRBV7-8 | CASSPSMRSNTEAFF | TGTGCCAGCAGCCCCAGTATGAGGTCGAACACTGAAGCTTTCTTT
once | TRBJ2-5 | TRBD2 | TRBV6-2/TRBV6-3 | CASSPIGAGEGETQYF | TGTGCCAGCAGCCCCATCGGGGCGGGAGAGGGAGAGACCCAGTACTTC
- | TRBJ1-3 | - | TRBV19 | CASSIETSSGNTIYF | TGTGCCAGTAGTATAGAGACATCCTCTGGAAACACCATATATTTT
few | TRBJ1-6 | TRBD1 | TRBV19 | CASSRQGGTGSPLHF | TGTGCCAGTAGCAGACAGGGGGGGACTGGGTCACCCCTCCACTTT
- | TRBJ1-3 | - | TRBV6-5 | CASSPSRGNTIYF | TGTGCCAGCAGTCCCTCTAGAGGAAACACCATATATTTT